This T cell receptor (beta chain) was captured in a study of T cell clonotyping in hematopoietic cell transplantation. Sequenced by immunoSEQ multiplex PCR; TCRdb stores in-frame clones only, minus some. The sample records about 36,000 clones, 90% to 95% being singletons. Time point defined: recipient sample about 28 days before transplant, after cytoreduction. The clonotype originates from a man in his forties or fifties with chronic myeloid leukemia. Some clones in this sample may be carry-over from other donors' samples. Sequenced material: peripheral blood mononuclear cells, taken before stem cell transplant.

CDR3 residues: CASSPSLGTGSYEQYF. The CDR3 DNA follows: TGTGCCAGCAGCCCCTCCCTGGGGACAGGGTCCTACGAGCAGTACTTC. This rearrangement joins TRBV7-2 to TRBJ2-7; 9 nucleotides agree with TRBD1. Germline loops: CDR1 SGHTA, CDR2 FQGNSA. The V segment lost 5 bases and the J segment 1 base; nucleotides outside the gene matches: 9. The CDR3 contains 16 residues.